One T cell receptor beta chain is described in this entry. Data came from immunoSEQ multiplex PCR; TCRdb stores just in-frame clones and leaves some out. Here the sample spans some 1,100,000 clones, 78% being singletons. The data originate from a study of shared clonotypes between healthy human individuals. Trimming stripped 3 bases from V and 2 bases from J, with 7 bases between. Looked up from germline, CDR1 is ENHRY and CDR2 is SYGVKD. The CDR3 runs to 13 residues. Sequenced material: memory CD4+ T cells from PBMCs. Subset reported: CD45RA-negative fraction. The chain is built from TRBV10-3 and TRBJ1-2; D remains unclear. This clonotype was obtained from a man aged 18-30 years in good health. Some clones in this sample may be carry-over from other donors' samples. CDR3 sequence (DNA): TGTGCCATCAGTGACCGGGCCAACTATGGCTACACCTTC. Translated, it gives CAISDRANYGYTF.